This TCR beta chain was identified in a study of human T cells and chemical hapten exposure. Whole-study context: Women made up most patients, who had alopecia areata, totalis or universalis.

Using its own MiXCR run on the RACE reads, TCRdb lists one record per CDR3 protein. The profile shows 70,000 to 75,000 distinct CDR3 sequences, 32% of them singletons. Many counts were recorded for this clonotype. Its target is unknown. Study outcomes and limitations: Expanded TCRs grouped into significantly more large CDR3 similarity clusters than controls produced.

V lost 2 bases, J lost 4 bases, and 8 bases lay in between. Germline CDR1 and CDR2: MNHEY and SMNVEV (reference sequence). CDR3 length: 13 residues. Documented time point: patch test 1, 2 weeks after DPC sensitization. Noted treatment: therapeutic diphenylcyclopropenone sensitization with weekly scalp DPC. The material sequenced was whole blood, taken in connection with sensitization to the hapten diphenylcyclopropenone (DPC). The chain joins TRBV27 to TRBJ2-5, with no clear D. The source of this sequence is a man aged 40-49 years with alopecia areata. Some clones in this sample may be carry-over from other donors' samples. CDR3 amino acids: CASSLEVGETQYF. The DNA of the CDR3 is TGTGCCAGCAGTTTAGAGGTGGGAGAGACCCAGTACTTC.